Each of the 28 T cell receptor beta chains below was sequenced from the same sample in a study of identical twins. TCRdb re-called the 5' RACE reads with MiXCR, one entry per CDR3 protein. In the table there are over 15,000 distinct CDR3 sequences, roughly 71% of which are singletons. The sequenced sample consisted of memory (CD45RO+) T cells sorted from blood. The receptor set was obtained from a woman younger than 35 in good health. This table probably holds off-target reads from a library built for another chain.

This rearrangement joins TRBV9 to TRBJ2-1; D gene unclear. The V and J ends lost 0 bases and 3 bases respectively, with 10 bases between them. The germline CDR1 and CDR2 sequences are SGDLS and YYNGEE. CDR3 length equals 15 residues. CDR3 residues: CASSVEGSLYNEQFF. The CDR3 region has the DNA TGTGCCAGCAGCGTAGAGGGTAGTCTCTACAATGAGCAGTTCTTC.

This sequence joins TRBV9 and TRBJ2-3; D call uncertain. The germline V and J ends were trimmed by 4 bases and 4 bases, with 16 bases remaining between them. This CDR3 region has 15 residues. CDR1 is SGDLS, CDR2 YYNGEE, per germline. CDR3 protein: CASSPIDNPADTQYF. CDR3 nucleotide sequence: TGTGCCAGCAGCCCGATCGACAATCCGGCAGATACGCAGTATTTT.

This chain joins TRBV27 and TRBJ2-3, with D uncertain. V lost 4 bases and J 5 bases, leaving 7 bases between the germline ends. The CDR3 sequence is 12 residues long. Looked up from germline, CDR1 is MNHEY and CDR2 is SMNVEV (reference sequence). CDR3 sequence: CASSSAGDTQYF. CDR3 DNA: TGTGCCAGCAGTTCGGCCGGAGATACGCAGTATTTT.

This rearrangement joins TRBV25-1 to TRBJ2-5; perhaps TRBD1 as D (5 bases). The germline gives CDR1 MGHDK, CDR2 SYGVNS. The CDR3 contains 15 residues. Trimming left V 2 bases short and J 5 bases short, with 15 bases between. CDR3 in DNA: TGTGCCAGCAGTGAACCGCGACAGAAGGGGGAGACCCAGTACTTC. Protein: CASSEPRQKGETQYF.

The chain combines TRBV2 with TRBJ2-3; possibly TRBD1 for D (6 bases). Germline V gene sequence: CDR1 SNHLY, CDR2 FYNNEI. V dropped 8 bases and J dropped 7 bases, with 19 bases sitting between them. The CDR3 is made up of 14 amino acids. CDR3 nucleotide sequence: TGTGCCAGCCAATCACAGGGTGGGACAAATACGCAGTATTTT. Its protein product is CASQSQGGTNTQYF.

This chain links TRBV5-6 with TRBJ2-7; 10 positions agree with TRBD2. J lost 5 bases, V lost 1 base, and 9 bases had no gene match. Germline V gene lookup returns CDR1 SGHDT and CDR2 YYEEEE. The CDR3 sequence is 16 residues long. The CDR3, as DNA: TGTGCCAGCAGCTTGCGGGCTAGCGGGAGAAGGGACGAGCAGTACTTC. This encodes CASSLRASGRRDEQYF.

V gene TRBV6-1 combines with J gene TRBJ2-1; D may be TRBD1 (5 bases). The CDR3 extends over 15 amino acids. The V gene's germline CDR1 is MNHNS and CDR2 SASEGT. Trimming took 1 base from V and 9 from J, leaving 16 bases between them. The CDR3 here is CASSEGGLRTIEQFF. The CDR3 DNA is TGTGCCAGCAGTGAAGGAGGCTTGAGGACAATTGAGCAGTTCTTC.

A few counts support this clonotype. The chain carries TRBV2 and TRBJ2-1; 9 nucleotides line up with TRBD2. The CDR3 spans 15 residues. Per the germline V gene, CDR1 is SNHLY and CDR2 is FYNNEI. V shed 2 bases and J 7 bases; nucleotides not matched to a gene: 6. The CDR3 loop reads CASSERSSGMNEQFF. CDR3 in DNA: TGTGCCAGCAGTGAACGGTCTAGCGGGATGAATGAGCAGTTCTTC. Filled out from reference TRBV2 and TRBJ2-1, the complete variable domain reads EPEVTQTPSHQVTQMGQEVILRCVPISNHLYFYWYRQILGQKVEFLVSFYNNEISEKSEIFDDQFSVERPDGSNFTLKIRSTKLEDSAMYFCASSERSSGMNEQFFGPGTRLTVL.

Concerning this clonotype: The junction departs from germline at one end; a sequencing error may be responsible. The chain is built from TRBV23-1 and TRBJ1-1; TRBD1 aligns across 9 bases. TRBV23-1 is labeled an ORF, and its function is uncertain. The CDR3 extends over 18 amino acids. The CDR3 loop is CASSQSPGTGSLNTEAFF. Written as DNA, the CDR3 is TGCGCCAGCAGCCAATCCCCCGGGACAGGGTCGCTGAACACTGAAGCTTTCTTT.

The rearrangement links TRBV7-4 to TRBJ1-1; D is uncertain. The CDR3 totals 10 residues. Germline V gene data show CDR1 as SGHVT and CDR2 as SQSDAQ. The germline V and J ends were trimmed by 9 bases and 6 bases, with 8 bases remaining between them. CDR3 coding DNA: TGTGCCAGTGGGTGGCCTGAAGCTTTCTTT. This codes for CASGWPEAFF. The whole variable domain, filled in from reference TRBV7-4 and TRBJ1-1, reads GAGVSQSPRYKVAKRGRDVALRCDSISGHVTLYWYRQTLGQGSEVLTYSQSDAQRDKSGRPSGRFSAERPERSVSTLKIQRTEQGDSAVYLCASGWPEAFFGQGTRLTVV.

As DNA, the CDR3 is TGCGCCAGCAGTCACCTCACAGATACGCAGTATTTT. Translation gives CASSHLTDTQYF. The rearrangement links TRBV23-1 to TRBJ2-3; D call uncertain. TRBV23-1 carries the ORF label, with uncertain function. The V end lost 3 bases, the J end lost 2 bases, and 3 bases lay between the germline ends. The CDR3 runs to 12 residues.

This clonotype appeared a few times. The chain employs TRBV6-2 or TRBV6-3 and TRBJ1-1; TRBD1 matches 7 bases. This CDR3 comprises 15 residues. The trim removed 6 bases at V and 1 base at J, leaving 8 bases unmatched. The germline CDR1 and CDR2 sequences are MNHEY and SVGEGT. CDR3 amino acids: CASSKPAGGNTEAFF. Here the CDR3 DNA reads TGTGCCAGCAGCAAACCGGCAGGGGGGAACACTGAAGCTTTCTTT.

Comments on this clonotype: No DNA is shown, since the ends of the CDR3 on it are uncertain; the CDR3 is the one TCRdb lists. The CDR3 sequence: CASRGGGTGELFFF. V gene TRBV25-1 combines with J gene TRBJ2-2; the listed D gene, TRBD1, was not tested against the DNA. The V gene's germline CDR1 is MGHDK and CDR2 SYGVNS. The CDR3 is 14 amino acids long, termini counted.

This clonotype was counted once. The rearrangement uses TRBV4-3 and TRBJ2-7; no reliable D call. The CDR3 covers 13 residues. Germline-derived CDR1 and CDR2 are LGHNA and YSLEER. V was cut by 4 bases and J by 4 bases, with 11 bases left in between. The CDR3 loop is CASSRGARYEQYF. The CDR3 nucleotides read TGCGCCAGCAGCCGAGGTGCTCGGTACGAGCAGTACTTC.

The J gene is TRBJ2-1, the V gene TRBV20-1, with D tentatively TRBD2 (5 bases). The V and J ends lost 5 bases and 6 bases respectively, with 20 bases between them. This CDR3 is built from 15 residues. Germline V gives CDR1 DFQATT, CDR2 SNEGSKA (reference sequence). The CDR3 DNA is TGCAGTGCTGGAGGATTAGCAGGCAACTCCAATGAGCAGTTCTTC. Translating gives CSAGGLAGNSNEQFF.

This chain uses TRBV13 with TRBJ1-1; possible D gene TRBD1, 5 bases. V gave up 4 bases and J gave up 1 base, with 19 bases separating them. The CDR3 loop spans 17 amino acids. Per germline, CDR1 PRHDT and CDR2 FYEKMQ (reference sequence). CDR3 nucleotide sequence: TGTGCCAGCAGCTCTACTGGGTGGGGGTCATGGAACACTGAAGCTTTCTTT. Protein: CASSSTGWGSWNTEAFF.

This chain uses TRBV11-2 with TRBJ2-7, with a possible D match to TRBD2 (6 bases). Trimming left V 5 bases short and J 0 bases short, with 14 bases between. The germline V gene encodes CDR1 SGHAT and CDR2 FQNNGV. This CDR3 contains 15 residues. The chain's CDR3 is CASSAGSGYSYEQYF. Written as DNA, the CDR3 is TGTGCCAGCAGCGCGGGAAGCGGGTACTCCTACGAGCAGTACTTC.

This rearrangement joins TRBV10-3 to TRBJ2-6; 8 bases are shared with TRBD1. The germline V gene encodes CDR1 ENHRY and CDR2 SYGVKD. The CDR3 consists of 16 residues. Trimming removed 4 bases from V and 0 bases from J; junction bases left unmatched: 2. Written as DNA, the CDR3 is TGTGCCATCAGTGTAGACAGGGGCTCTGGGGCCAACGTCCTGACTTTC. This gives the protein CAISVDRGSGANVLTF.

The V call is TRBV11-1, the J call TRBJ2-1, with TRBD2 identical over 11 bases. V shed 5 bases, J shed 10 bases, and the junction held 10 bases outside the gene matches. Germline V gene sequence: CDR1 SGHAT, CDR2 FQDESV (reference sequence). The CDR3 totals 15 residues. CDR3: CASSRGTSGSDEQFF. In DNA form, the CDR3 reads TGTGCCAGCAGCCGAGGGACTAGCGGTAGTGACGAGCAGTTCTTC. Variable domain in full (rest from reference TRBV11-1 and TRBJ2-1): EAEVAQSPRYKITEKSQAVAFWCDPISGHATLYWYRQILGQGPELLVQFQDESVVDDSQLPKDRFSAERLKGVDSTLKIQPAELGDSAMYLCASSRGTSGSDEQFFGPGTRLTVL.

The CDR3 nucleotides are TGTGCCAGCAGCTTTCCGGGACAGGTCACAGATACGCAGTATTTT. It yields the protein CASSFPGQVTDTQYF. The chain joins TRBV5-8 to TRBJ2-3, with 8 bases aligning to TRBD1. The CDR3 length is 15 residues. Per the germline V gene, CDR1 is SGHTS and CDR2 is YDEGEE. V shed 2 bases, J shed 2 bases, and the junction held 4 bases outside the gene matches.

The gene calls are TRBV2 and TRBJ2-7, with D maybe TRBD1 (5 bases). Germline lookup yields CDR1 SNHLY and CDR2 FYNNEI. This CDR3 is built from 14 residues. Trimming took 2 bases from V and 3 from J, leaving 11 bases between them. This chain's CDR3 is CASSELGQGYEQYF. CDR3 nucleotide sequence: TGTGCCAGCAGTGAACTGGGGCAGGGCTACGAGCAGTACTTC.

The chain carries TRBV13 and TRBJ2-4; D possibly matches TRBD1 or TRBD2 (5 bases each). Germline V gene sequence: CDR1 PRHDT, CDR2 FYEKMQ (reference sequence). Deletions cut 5 bases from V and 0 bases from J, with 17 bases between. The CDR3 is 17 residues long. The CDR3 sequence is CASSERFGDGAKNIQYF. CDR3 DNA sequence: TGTGCCAGCAGCGAGAGATTCGGGGACGGAGCCAAAAACATTCAGTACTTC.

The chain has TRBV18 and TRBJ2-7, with 9 bases lining up with TRBD1. Germline V lookup: CDR1 KGHSH, CDR2 LQKENI. The trim removed 6 bases at V and 6 bases at J, leaving 12 bases unmatched. The CDR3 contains 15 residues. CDR3 protein: CASSPGPGQGGEQYF. DNA for the CDR3: TGTGCCAGCTCCCCCGGCCCGGGACAGGGTGGCGAGCAGTACTTC. Based on the CDR3 plus reference TRBV18 and TRBJ2-7, the full variable domain is NAGVMQNPRHLVRRRGQEARLRCSPMKGHSHVYWYRQLPEEGLKFMVYLQKENIIDESGMPKERFSAEFPKEGPSILRIQQVVRGDSAAYFCASSPGPGQGGEQYFGPGTRLTVT.

The chain combines TRBV7-9 with TRBJ1-2; D gene ambiguous. This CDR3 region has 12 residues. V lost 2 bases to trimming and J lost 3 bases, with 4 bases between them. CDR1 is SEHNR and CDR2 is FQNEAQ in the germline V gene (reference sequence). CDR3 sequence reads: CASSLWDYGYTF. As DNA, the CDR3 is TGTGCCAGCAGCTTATGGGACTATGGCTACACCTTC.

This clonotype has a handful of counts. V usage is TRBV6-2 or TRBV6-3 and J usage is TRBJ2-3; D tentatively fits TRBD1 or TRBD2 (5 bases each). Germline values: CDR1 MNHEY, CDR2 SVGEGT. V was trimmed by 6 bases and J by 2 bases, leaving 15 bases between them. CDR3 length: 15 amino acids. The CDR3 reads CASSPGRLNTDTQYF. The CDR3 nucleotides are TGTGCCAGCAGCCCGGGACGCCTTAACACAGATACGCAGTATTTT.

In its sample, this clonotype was seen a few times. The rearrangement uses TRBV29-1 and TRBJ2-3; D is perhaps TRBD1 (6 bases). CDR3 length: 14 amino acids. The germline CDR1 and CDR2 sequences are SQVTM and ANQGSEA. V lost 6 bases and J lost 5, with 18 bases in between. The CDR3 spells CSVGMGLRGDTQYF. CDR3 bases: TGCAGCGTGGGGATGGGCCTCAGGGGAGATACGCAGTATTTT.

As DNA, the CDR3 is TGTGCCAGCTCACTTCAGGGGGCTGGTCAGCCCCAGCATTTT. Amino acid sequence: CASSLQGAGQPQHF. The V call is TRBV18, the J call TRBJ1-5; TRBD1 aligns across 8 bases. CDR1 KGHSH and CDR2 LQKENI come from the germline V gene. This CDR3 is 14 amino acids long. The V gene end was trimmed by 4 bases and the J gene end by 6 bases; junction bases not matched to a gene: 5.

This chain connects TRBV12-3 or TRBV12-4 to TRBJ1-1; D gene ambiguous. The CDR3 loop spans 13 amino acids. The ends were cut back, 2 bases at V and 1 base at J, with 5 bases in the middle. The CDR3 region has the DNA TGTGCCAGCAGTTTATTAGAGAACACTGAAGCTTTCTTT. Translated, it gives CASSLLENTEAFF.